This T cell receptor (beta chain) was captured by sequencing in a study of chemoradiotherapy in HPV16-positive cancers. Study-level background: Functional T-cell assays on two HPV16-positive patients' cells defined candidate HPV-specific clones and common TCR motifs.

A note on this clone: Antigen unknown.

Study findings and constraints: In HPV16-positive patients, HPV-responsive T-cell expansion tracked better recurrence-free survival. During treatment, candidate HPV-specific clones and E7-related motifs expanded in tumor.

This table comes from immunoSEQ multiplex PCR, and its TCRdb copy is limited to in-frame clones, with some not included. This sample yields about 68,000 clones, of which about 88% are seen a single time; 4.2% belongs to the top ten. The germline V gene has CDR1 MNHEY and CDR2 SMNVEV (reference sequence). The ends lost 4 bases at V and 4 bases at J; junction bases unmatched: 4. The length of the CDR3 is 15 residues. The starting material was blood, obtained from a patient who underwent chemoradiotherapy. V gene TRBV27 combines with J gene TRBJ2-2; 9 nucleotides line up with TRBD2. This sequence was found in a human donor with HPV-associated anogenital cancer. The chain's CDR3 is CASSSGTSITGELFF. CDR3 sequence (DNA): TGTGCCAGCAGTTCGGGGACTAGCATCACCGGGGAGCTGTTTTTT.